Listed below are T cell receptor beta chains from one sample, sequenced in a study of T cell repertoires in cytomegalovirus infection. TCRdb re-called the reads with MiXCR, one entry per CDR3 protein. The sample contains some 560,000 distinct CDR3 sequences, around 40% of which appear only once. The antigens these receptors bind are not known. The sequencing here drew on cultured PBMCs, taken from culture after CMV antigen stimulation. The receptors here all came from a human donor in good health (CMV status not recorded). Some clones in this sample may be carry-over from other donors' samples. The CDR3 runs from the conserved cysteine through the conserved F or W. Each record gives: CDR3 protein, CDR3 DNA, J gene, CDR3 length, D gene, clone size, V gene. A D gene is named only where the DNA matches it firmly. Not all rows give a size; the values are once, few, many and, for expanded clones, a class.

CDR3 protein: CASTPRSAGASPLHF
CDR3 DNA: TGTGCCAGCACCCCTAGGTCGGCAGGGGCCTCACCCCTCCACTTT
J gene: TRBJ1-6
CDR3 length: 15
D gene: .
clone size: .
V gene: TRBV28

CDR3 protein: CASSLRGRGVNEQFF
CDR3 DNA: TGTGCCAGCAGCTTAAGGGGCAGGGGGGTCAATGAGCAGTTCTTC
J gene: TRBJ2-1
CDR3 length: 15
D gene: .
clone size: .
V gene: TRBV11-3

CDR3 protein: CASTTRGTADTQYF
CDR3 DNA: TGTGCCAGCACCACGCGGGGTACTGCGGATACGCAGTATTTT
J gene: TRBJ2-3
CDR3 length: 14
D gene: .
clone size: .
V gene: TRBV7-8

CDR3 protein: CASNRRDTYEQYF
CDR3 DNA: TGTGCCAGCAATCGAAGGGACACCTACGAGCAGTACTTC
J gene: TRBJ2-7
CDR3 length: 13
D gene: .
clone size: .
V gene: TRBV2

CDR3 protein: CSAPTSGRLYEQFF
CDR3 DNA: TGCAGTGCACCGACTAGCGGGAGGTTGTATGAGCAGTTCTTC
J gene: TRBJ2-1
CDR3 length: 14
D gene: TRBD2
clone size: few
V gene: TRBV20-1

CDR3 protein: CATSDRSTDTQYF
CDR3 DNA: TGTGCCACATCGGACCGTAGCACAGATACGCAGTATTTT
J gene: TRBJ2-3
CDR3 length: 13
D gene: .
clone size: once
V gene: TRBV19

CDR3 protein: CASRTTGVGNTIYF
CDR3 DNA: TGTGCCAGCAGGACCACAGGGGTAGGAAACACCATATATTTT
J gene: TRBJ1-3
CDR3 length: 14
D gene: TRBD1
clone size: .
V gene: TRBV5-4

CDR3 protein: CAIRSEYGSNQPQHF
CDR3 DNA: TGTGCCATCAGGTCAGAGTACGGTAGCAATCAGCCCCAGCATTTT
J gene: TRBJ1-5
CDR3 length: 15
D gene: .
clone size: .
V gene: TRBV10-3

CDR3 protein: CSALDRVKSSEKLFF
CDR3 DNA: TGCAGTGCTCTGGACAGGGTGAAGAGTAGTGAAAAACTGTTTTTT
J gene: TRBJ1-4
CDR3 length: 15
D gene: TRBD1
clone size: .
V gene: TRBV20-1

CDR3 protein: CSANPPGSTDTQYF
CDR3 DNA: TGCAGTGCTAACCCCCCCGGCAGCACAGATACGCAGTATTTT
J gene: TRBJ2-3
CDR3 length: 14
D gene: .
clone size: once
V gene: TRBV20-1

CDR3 protein: CASSTARLAGVAGELFF
CDR3 DNA: TGTGCCAGCAGCACCGCCCGACTAGCGGGAGTTGCCGGGGAGCTGTTTTTT
J gene: TRBJ2-2
CDR3 length: 17
D gene: TRBD2
clone size: .
V gene: TRBV5-6

CDR3 protein: CASAFVRDTQYF
CDR3 DNA: TGTGCCAGCGCCTTCGTGAGGGATACGCAGTATTTT
J gene: TRBJ2-3
CDR3 length: 12
D gene: .
clone size: .
V gene: TRBV5-5

CDR3 protein: CASSLVTGGPGKLFF
CDR3 DNA: TGTGCCAGCAGTTTGGTGACAGGGGGCCCCGGGAAACTGTTTTTT
J gene: TRBJ1-4
CDR3 length: 15
D gene: TRBD1
clone size: .
V gene: TRBV12-3/TRBV12-4

CDR3 protein: CSALGVVMSYNEQFF
CDR3 DNA: TGCAGTGCTCTCGGGGTAGTGATGTCCTACAATGAGCAGTTCTTC
J gene: TRBJ2-1
CDR3 length: 15
D gene: .
clone size: .
V gene: TRBV20-1

CDR3 protein: CASSTRLDTDTQYF
CDR3 DNA: TGTGCCAGCAGCACCCGACTAGATACAGATACGCAGTATTTT
J gene: TRBJ2-3
CDR3 length: 14
D gene: .
clone size: .
V gene: TRBV6-2/TRBV6-3

CDR3 protein: CASSLAGTRRQYF
CDR3 DNA: TGTGCCAGCAGCTTAGCGGGGACTAGAAGGCAGTATTTT
J gene: TRBJ2-3
CDR3 length: 13
D gene: TRBD2
clone size: many
V gene: TRBV7-2

CDR3 protein: CATGGGRGTFGANVLTF
CDR3 DNA: TGCGCCACCGGTGGAGGGCGGGGGACCTTCGGGGCCAACGTCCTGACTTTC
J gene: TRBJ2-6
CDR3 length: 17
D gene: TRBD2
clone size: .
V gene: TRBV10-2

CDR3 protein: CASSEGGRYGYTF
CDR3 DNA: TGTGCCAGCAGTGAGGGGGGGCGTTATGGCTACACCTTC
J gene: TRBJ1-2
CDR3 length: 13
D gene: .
clone size: .
V gene: TRBV2

CDR3 protein: CSAKSRTGGSYNEQFF
CDR3 DNA: TGCAGTGCCAAAAGCCGGACAGGGGGGTCCTACAATGAGCAGTTCTTC
J gene: TRBJ2-1
CDR3 length: 16
D gene: TRBD1
clone size: .
V gene: TRBV20-1

CDR3 protein: CASSAQGDEQFF
CDR3 DNA: TGTGCCAGCTCAGCACAGGGGGATGAGCAGTTCTTC
J gene: TRBJ2-1
CDR3 length: 12
D gene: TRBD1
clone size: .
V gene: TRBV18

CDR3 protein: CSANRPGGSPLHF
CDR3 DNA: TGCAGTGCAAACCGACCGGGAGGTTCACCCCTCCACTTT
J gene: TRBJ1-6
CDR3 length: 13
D gene: .
clone size: once
V gene: TRBV20-1

CDR3 protein: CASSVGDIRYF
CDR3 DNA: TGTGCCAGCAGCGTAGGGGACATACGGTATTTT
J gene: TRBJ2-3
CDR3 length: 11
D gene: .
clone size: .
V gene: TRBV3-1

CDR3 protein: CASSPVGASRDTQYF
CDR3 DNA: TGTGCCAGCAGCCCCGTCGGAGCTTCCCGGGATACGCAGTATTTT
J gene: TRBJ2-3
CDR3 length: 15
D gene: .
clone size: few
V gene: TRBV7-8

CDR3 protein: CATAYSTGDNEQFF
CDR3 DNA: TGTGCCACGGCTTACAGTACAGGGGACAATGAGCAGTTCTTC
J gene: TRBJ2-1
CDR3 length: 14
D gene: TRBD1
clone size: once
V gene: TRBV10-3

CDR3 protein: CAISGRSTGAYNEQFF
CDR3 DNA: TGTGCCATCAGTGGGAGGTCGACGGGAGCCTACAATGAGCAGTTCTTC
J gene: TRBJ2-1
CDR3 length: 16
D gene: .
clone size: few
V gene: TRBV10-3

CDR3 protein: CASSVEGPGSEPKLFF
CDR3 DNA: TGTGCCAGCAGTGTCGAGGGACCGGGCTCAGAACCGAAACTGTTTTTT
J gene: TRBJ1-4
CDR3 length: 16
D gene: .
clone size: many
V gene: TRBV6-1

CDR3 protein: CASRGQGAGETQYF
CDR3 DNA: TGTGCCAGCAGGGGACAGGGGGCGGGAGAGACCCAGTACTTC
J gene: TRBJ2-5
CDR3 length: 14
D gene: TRBD1
clone size: .
V gene: TRBV6-1

CDR3 protein: CASRTGGVYEQFF
CDR3 DNA: TGTGCCAGTAGGACAGGGGGTGTTTATGAGCAGTTCTTC
J gene: TRBJ2-1
CDR3 length: 13
D gene: TRBD1
clone size: few
V gene: TRBV19

CDR3 protein: CASRPRGIRDTQYF
CDR3 DNA: TGTGCCAGCAGACCCCGGGGTATAAGAGATACGCAGTATTTT
J gene: TRBJ2-3
CDR3 length: 14
D gene: .
clone size: few
V gene: TRBV28

CDR3 protein: CASSRDTGTGISYEQYF
CDR3 DNA: TGTGCCAGCAGCCGAGACACCGGGACAGGGATCTCCTACGAGCAGTACTTC
J gene: TRBJ2-7
CDR3 length: 17
D gene: TRBD1
clone size: .
V gene: TRBV11-2